This T cell receptor beta chain was captured by sequencing in a study of blood T cells in healthy people across ages. Turning to the study itself: The template switching approach captured approximately one barcoded beta molecule for every two T cells.

The CDR3 has 12 amino acids. Trimming took off 6 bases at V and 4 bases at J, with 12 bases between the two ends. Germline CDR1 and CDR2: DFQATT and SNEGSKA (reference sequence). A word on this clonotype: Antigen: not known.

Study-level points and caveats: Per million T cells, TCR beta diversity dropped roughly linearly as age increased. Changes in expanded clonotypes were possibly confounded, as the CMV status of donors was unknown.

Combining a sample-barcoded 5' primer with a J-beta primer mix, a second PCR ran for roughly 6 to 12 cycles. Samples each returned at least 2.5 million CDR3-containing paired-end reads. TCRdb called the 5' RACE reads again in MiXCR, with one record for every CDR3 protein. The sample holds 700,000 to 850,000 distinct CDR3 sequences, around 34% seen once. The genes are TRBV20-1 and TRBJ1-2; D gene uncertain. Sequenced: blood. The sequence was obtained from a man aged 18-30 years in good health. CDR3 coding DNA: TGCAGTGCCAAAGACATTTTCTATGGCTACACCTTC. Protein: CSAKDIFYGYTF.